This T cell receptor beta chain was captured by sequencing in a study of T cell repertoires in cytomegalovirus infection. Study summary: CMV epitopes that were recently identified and HLA-C-restricted were used alongside well-studied HLA-B-restricted ones. Matching HLA type and CMV infection were both indicated by public TCR beta signatures. Whole-study findings and limits: Within the response measured ex vivo, HLA-C-restricted CMV-specific TCR beta clonotypes were dominant. Cumulated frequencies of public TCR beta families served to identify carriers of CMV plus the relevant HLA.

TCRdb passed the reads through MiXCR, listing each CDR3 protein once. This sample has about a million distinct CDR3 sequences, with approximately 33% found just once. As regards this clonotype: Its antigen remains unidentified.

The V and J ends lost 4 bases and 6 bases respectively, with 10 bases between them. The length of the CDR3 is 13 residues. CDR1 and CDR2 (germline): MGHDK, SYGVNS. This receptor was identified in a human donor in good health (CMV status not recorded). Some clones in this sample may be carry-over from other donors' samples. The chain recombines TRBV25-1 with TRBJ2-1, with D perhaps assigned TRBD1 or TRBD2 (5 bases each). The source was cultured CD8+ T cells from PBMCs, collected from culture after CMV antigen stimulation. The CDR3 DNA is TGTGCCAGCAGTGGGGGGACGTTCAATGAGCAGTTCTTC. Its translation is CASSGGTFNEQFF.